These T cell receptor beta chains were read from a single sample in a study of T cell repertoires in cytomegalovirus infection. Each CDR3 protein is one row after TCRdb ran MiXCR on the reads. The data contain just over 150,000 distinct CDR3 sequences, about 20% of them seen just once; the ten biggest clones take up about 10%. The sample taken for sequencing was PBMCs. These receptors originate from a human donor in good health (CMV status not recorded). Some clones in this sample may be carry-over from other donors' samples. The CDR3 runs from the conserved cysteine through the conserved F or W.

V,CDR3
TRBV6-1,CASRSPNQPQHF
TRBV5-6,CASSLDVRNTEAFF
TRBV20-1,CSARDLGTSIYEQYF
TRBV20-1,CSARYSGGAEETQYF
TRBV7-2,CASQRAAYNEQFF
TRBV7-6,CASSLTLNDVNEQFF
TRBV7-3,CASSTSGGPTEQFF
TRBV12-3/TRBV12-4,CASSLNGFRGFTDTQYF
TRBV5-1,CASSRQENYEQYF
TRBV7-3,CASSLNPNEQFF
TRBV5-5,CASSFGTGNGETQYF
TRBV28,CASTPGWNERLFF
TRBV12-3/TRBV12-4,CASSLSPGNTEAFF
TRBV29-1,CSARGVSTDTQYF
TRBV7-3,CASSFTSSTDTQYF
TRBV4-2,CASSQGLTGDNLYEQYF
TRBV7-2,CASSAYSGREGETQYF
TRBV7-9,CASSFAGLGDEQYF
TRBV7-8,CASSLRQGNEQFF
TRBV7-4,CPSSPGTLYEQYF
TRBV18,CASSNAPLNEQYF
TRBV7-8,CAAGEGPNTGELFF
TRBV6-5,CASSYVGGGANEQFF
TRBV15,CATSIERNTGELFF